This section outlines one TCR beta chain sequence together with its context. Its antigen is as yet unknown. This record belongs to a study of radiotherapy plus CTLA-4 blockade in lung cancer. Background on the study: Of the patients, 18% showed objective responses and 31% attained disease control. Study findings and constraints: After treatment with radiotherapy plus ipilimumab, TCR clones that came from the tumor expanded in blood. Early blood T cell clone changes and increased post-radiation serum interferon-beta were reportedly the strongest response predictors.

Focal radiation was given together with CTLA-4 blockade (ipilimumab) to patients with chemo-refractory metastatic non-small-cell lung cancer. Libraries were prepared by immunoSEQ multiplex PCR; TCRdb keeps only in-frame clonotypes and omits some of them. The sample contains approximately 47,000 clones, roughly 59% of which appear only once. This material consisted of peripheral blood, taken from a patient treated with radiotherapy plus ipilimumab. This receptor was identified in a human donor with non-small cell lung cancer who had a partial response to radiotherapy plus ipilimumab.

CDR3 sequence: CASSTGTSGPRGQFF. The CDR3 nucleotides are TGTGCCAGCAGCACCGGGACTAGCGGGCCGCGGGGGCAGTTCTTC. This chain connects TRBV7-9 to TRBJ2-1, with 12 bases lining up with TRBD2. Trimming at V came to 5 bases and at J to 12 bases, leaving 11 bases not matched to a gene. Germline V gives CDR1 SEHNR, CDR2 FQNEAQ (reference sequence). The CDR3 is made up of 15 amino acids. Supplemented by reference TRBV7-9 and TRBJ2-1, the full variable domain reads DTGVSQNPRHKITKRGQNVTFRCDPISEHNRLYWYRQTLGQGPEFLTYFQNEAQLEKSRLLSDRFSAERPKGSFSTLEIQRTEQGDSAMYLCASSTGTSGPRGQFFGPGTRLTVL.